What follows are 32 T cell receptor beta chains derived from one specimen sequenced in a study of blood T cell repertoires in COVID-19. Sequencing used immunoSEQ multiplex PCR; TCRdb keeps in-frame clones, though not all of them. The data hold 150,000 to 200,000 clones, with 65% to 85% observed a single time. Sequencing was done on a sample of peripheral blood. The receptors shown here come from a man in his sixties with active or convalescent COVID-19.

The rearrangement joins TRBV7-9 to TRBJ1-1; tentative D call: TRBD1 (6 bases). The CDR3 runs 14 residues. Germline CDR1 and CDR2: SEHNR and FQNEAQ (reference sequence). Trimming shortened V by 3 bases and J by 2 bases, and 10 bases separated the two germline ends. CDR3 residues: CASSFGQTNTEAFF. As DNA, the CDR3 is TGTGCCAGCAGCTTTGGACAGACTAACACTGAAGCTTTCTTT.

The J gene is TRBJ1-1, the V gene TRBV5-4, with 12 bases that match TRBD1. The trim removed 3 bases at V and 7 bases at J, leaving 10 bases unmatched. This CDR3 is 16 amino acids long. Per germline, CDR1 SGHNT and CDR2 YYREEE (reference sequence). Here the CDR3 reads CASSSKDGTGGGEAFF. CDR3 bases: TGTGCCAGCAGCTCAAAAGATGGGACAGGGGGCGGTGAAGCTTTCTTT.

The chain uses TRBV5-6 and TRBJ1-2, with 7 positions matching TRBD1. CDR3 length equals 15 residues. V lost 1 base, J lost 2 bases, and 5 bases stayed unmatched. The germline gives CDR1 SGHDT, CDR2 YYEEEE. CDR3 residues: CASSLSAGGNYGYTF. The CDR3 DNA reads TGTGCCAGCAGCTTGTCGGCAGGGGGGAACTATGGCTACACCTTC.

The chain has TRBV18 and TRBJ2-3, with 11 nucleotides matching TRBD1. The CDR3 is 19 amino acids. The germline V gene encodes CDR1 KGHSH and CDR2 LQKENI. V trimming: 3 bases; J trimming: 4 bases; junction bases outside the gene matches: 15. The CDR3 DNA follows: TGTGCCAGCTCACCCCCTCAAGCCCAGGGACAGGGGGGTTCAGATACGCAGTATTTT. This sequence encodes CASSPPQAQGQGGSDTQYF.

CDR3 residues: CASRSIAGPRNYGYTF. The CDR3 coding sequence is TGTGCCAGCAGGTCAATAGCGGGCCCGAGAAACTATGGCTACACCTTC. The rearrangement links TRBV11-2 to TRBJ1-2; no reliable D call. The CDR3 is 16 amino acids. CDR1 is SGHAT, CDR2 FQNNGV, per germline. The V end was cut by 6 bases, the J end by 2 bases, with 19 bases between.

The chain carries TRBV9 and TRBJ1-6, with D possibly matching TRBD1 (6 bases). Looked up from germline, CDR1 is SGDLS and CDR2 is YYNGEE. The CDR3 has 15 amino acids. V was pared by 3 bases and J by 8 bases, with 15 bases between. The CDR3 bases are TGTGCCAGCAGCGCCGGGGGGGCCCAGGATTCACCCCTCCACTTT. Translated: CASSAGGAQDSPLHF.

This clone was observed a few times. The chain has TRBV7-2 and TRBJ2-3, with 7 bases matching TRBD2. The CDR3 consists of 17 residues. V was clipped by 1 base and J by 0 bases; unmatched bases: 7. Per the germline V gene, CDR1 is SGHTA and CDR2 is FQGNSA. This chain's CDR3 is CASSLGGGSRSTDTQYF. The CDR3 region has the DNA TGTGCCAGCAGCTTAGGAGGCGGGAGTCGGAGCACAGATACGCAGTATTTT.

V is TRBV18 and J is TRBJ1-1; D is uncertain. There are 15 residues in the CDR3. V gave up 0 bases and J gave up 2 bases, with 10 bases separating them. Germline assignment: CDR1 KGHSH and CDR2 LQKENI. This CDR3 reads CASSPPEMRNTEAFF. DNA for the CDR3: TGTGCCAGCTCACCACCGGAGATGAGAAACACTGAAGCTTTCTTT.

This clone was seen only a few times. The rearrangement joins TRBV29-1 to TRBJ2-7; 13 nucleotides match TRBD2. The ends lost 5 bases at V and 3 bases at J; junction bases unmatched: 1. CDR1 is SQVTM, CDR2 ANQGSEA, per germline. This CDR3 comprises 13 residues. The CDR3 bases are TGCAGCGTTAGGACTAGCGGGAGCTACGAGCAGTACTTC. This sequence encodes CSVRTSGSYEQYF.

This clone has a single count. The chain employs TRBV2 and TRBJ2-1, with D possibly being TRBD2 (7 bases). This CDR3 region has 15 residues. V dropped 8 bases and J dropped 5 bases, with 19 bases sitting between them. The germline CDR1 and CDR2 sequences are SNHLY and FYNNEI. CDR3 bases: TGTGCCAGCGTGCTGCCCGCGGGGGCCAACAATGAGCAGTTCTTC. Protein: CASVLPAGANNEQFF.

This clone was observed a handful of times. The rearrangement links TRBV7-2 to TRBJ2-2, with 11 bases lining up with TRBD2. The V and J ends lost 5 bases and 4 bases, in that order; junction bases with no gene match: 6. In germline, CDR1 is SGHTA, CDR2 FQGNSA. The CDR3 runs 16 residues. The DNA for the CDR3 is TGTGCCAGCAGCATTAGCGGGAGGGCCCCCACCGGGGAGCTGTTTTTT. It codes for CASSISGRAPTGELFF.

The chain links TRBV28 to TRBJ2-7, with TRBD1 identical over 9 bases. The CDR3 contains 15 residues. The V and J ends lost 5 bases and 5 bases, in that order; junction bases with no gene match: 10. Germline loops: CDR1 MDHEN, CDR2 SYDVKM. This CDR3 is CASSAPGQGLNEQYF. The DNA for the CDR3 is TGTGCCAGCAGTGCACCGGGACAGGGTCTCAACGAGCAGTACTTC.

J is TRBJ1-5 and V is TRBV5-6; D ambiguous. CDR1 SGHDT and CDR2 YYEEEE come from the germline V gene. V dropped 1 base and J dropped 11 bases, with 13 bases sitting between them. The CDR3 is made up of 13 amino acids. CDR3 sequence: CASSLRGNVAQHF. The CDR3 nucleotides read TGTGCCAGCAGCTTGCGGGGTAATGTAGCCCAGCATTTT.

The chain uses TRBV9 and TRBJ1-3; D is possibly TRBD1 (5 bases). Trimming cost V 0 bases and J 2 bases, with 24 bases left between them. There are 20 residues in the CDR3. Germline loops: CDR1 SGDLS, CDR2 YYNGEE. CDR3 sequence reads: CASSVESLSMWGSPGNTIYF. In nucleotides, the CDR3 is TGTGCCAGCAGCGTAGAATCGTTAAGTATGTGGGGCTCACCTGGAAACACCATATATTTT.

The chain uses TRBV2 and TRBJ2-5; 14 bases fit TRBD2. Germline trimming cut 7 bases from V and 2 bases from J; bases unmatched to any gene: 3. The CDR3 has 15 residues. CDR1 is SNHLY, CDR2 FYNNEI, per germline. The CDR3 coding sequence is TGTGCCAGCAATGGACTAGCGGGGGGACAAGAGACCCAGTACTTC. It codes for CASNGLAGGQETQYF. Using reference TRBV2 and TRBJ2-5 for the parts outside the CDR3, the full variable domain is EPEVTQTPSHQVTQMGQEVILRCVPISNHLYFYWYRQILGQKVEFLVSFYNNEISEKSEIFDDQFSVERPDGSNFTLKIRSTKLEDSAMYFCASNGLAGGQETQYFGPGTRLLVL.

The V call is TRBV2, the J call TRBJ1-3; 7 nucleotides agree with TRBD1. The CDR3 has 15 amino acids. Germline loops: CDR1 SNHLY, CDR2 FYNNEI. V lost 1 base and J lost 1; bases outside the gene matches: 1. The CDR3 sequence: CASSEGGQSGNTIYF. CDR3 DNA sequence: TGTGCCAGCAGTGAAGGGGGACAGTCTGGAAACACCATATATTTT.

V is TRBV5-5 and J is TRBJ1-3, with D unresolved. Germline lookup yields CDR1 SGHKS and CDR2 YYEKEE (reference sequence). The V end lost 2 bases, the J end lost 0 bases, and 12 bases lay between the germline ends. The CDR3 runs to 16 residues. CDR3 amino acids: CASSLGGINSGNTIYF. DNA of the CDR3: TGTGCCAGCAGCTTAGGAGGGATCAACTCTGGAAACACCATATATTTT. Combining the CDR3 with reference TRBV5-5 and TRBJ1-3 gives the whole variable domain DAGVTQSPTHLIKTRGQQVTLRCSPISGHKSVSWYQQVLGQGPQFIFQYYEKEERGRGNFPDRFSARQFPNYSSELNVNALLLGDSALYLCASSLGGINSGNTIYFGEGSWLTVV.

This rearrangement joins TRBV24-1 to TRBJ2-1; the D is unclear. V lost 3 bases, J lost 9 bases, and 8 bases lay in between. The CDR3 runs to 12 residues. The V gene's germline CDR1 is KGHDR and CDR2 SFDVKD. CDR3 region: CATSDRSFEQFF. CDR3 bases: TGTGCCACCAGTGATCGGTCATTTGAGCAGTTCTTC.

The rearrangement uses TRBV4-2 and TRBJ1-4; possibly TRBD1 for D (5 bases). Trimming cost V 2 bases and J 7 bases, with 20 bases left between them. The germline gives CDR1 LGHNA, CDR2 YNFKEQ. The CDR3 has 17 amino acids. The CDR3, as DNA: TGTGCCAGCAGCCAAATAGGAAAAGGGGTGATTGGTGAAAAACTGTTTTTT. Its protein is CASSQIGKGVIGEKLFF.

Note on this clone: Germline and junction disagree at one end, which may indicate a read error. The chain links TRBV6-5 to TRBJ1-1; the D gene is possibly TRBD1 (5 bases). Germline loops: CDR1 MNHEY, CDR2 SVGAGI. There are 10 residues in the CDR3. CDR3 nucleotides: TGTGCCAGCGAAGGGACTCACGGTCTCTTT. Translating gives CASEGTHGLF.

The chain employs TRBV11-2 and TRBJ2-3, with D possibly TRBD2 on 5 matching bases. CDR1 SGHAT and CDR2 FQNNGV come from the germline V gene. The CDR3 spans 15 residues. The ends were cut back, 1 base at V and 4 bases at J, with 12 bases in the middle. This CDR3 reads CASSLGATRSDTQYF. CDR3 DNA: TGTGCCAGCAGCTTAGGAGCCACTAGGTCAGATACGCAGTATTTT.

The rearrangement joins TRBV24-1 to TRBJ1-2; 7 nucleotides match TRBD1. Germline-derived CDR1 and CDR2 are KGHDR and SFDVKD. This CDR3 is built from 15 residues. V lost 3 bases and J lost 8; bases outside the gene matches: 11. The CDR3 protein is CATSDPATGLEGYTF. CDR3 nucleotide sequence: TGTGCCACCAGTGATCCAGCGACAGGGTTGGAAGGCTACACCTTC.

The chain is built from TRBV6-5 and TRBJ1-3; D might be TRBD1 (6 bases). CDR3 length: 15 residues. Trimming took 8 bases from V and 0 from J, leaving 14 bases between them. Germline-derived CDR1 and CDR2 are MNHEY and SVGAGI. For the CDR3, the DNA is TGTGCCAGCCAAGACAGGTCCAGCTCTGGAAACACCATATATTTT. Amino acid sequence: CASQDRSSSGNTIYF.

The chain uses TRBV5-1 and TRBJ2-5; 11 bases match TRBD2. The CDR3 has 18 residues. Germline V gene sequence: CDR1 SGHRS, CDR2 YFSETQ. Trimming at V came to 4 bases and at J to 0 bases, leaving 11 bases not matched to a gene. DNA for the CDR3: TGCGCCAGCAGCCCCTCCCCAGGACTAGCGGGCAACCAAGAGACCCAGTACTTC. Protein product: CASSPSPGLAGNQETQYF.

This chain uses TRBV21-1 with TRBJ2-7; the DNA was not used to check the table's D call, TRBD2. TRBV21-1 is reported as a pseudogene. CDR3 length: 15 amino acids. This CDR3 reads CASSKESGGGYEQYF. The CDR3 DNA follows: TGTGCCAGCAGCAAAGAATCGGGAGGCGGATACGAGCAGTACTTC.

The chain carries TRBV9 and TRBJ2-5, with a tentative D call TRBD2 (6 bases). In germline, CDR1 is SGDLS, CDR2 YYNGEE. Trimming pared 2 bases from V and 1 base from J, leaving 9 bases between. The CDR3 is made up of 14 amino acids. CDR3 nucleotide sequence: TGTGCCAGCAGCGTCCGGGGGACCCAAGAGACCCAGTACTTC. Protein sequence: CASSVRGTQETQYF.

This clone has more than one count but fewer than ten. V is TRBV28 and J is TRBJ1-1; D remains ambiguous. The CDR3 is made up of 13 amino acids. V was cut by 8 bases and J by 5 bases, with 15 bases left in between. Germline assignment: CDR1 MDHEN and CDR2 SYDVKM. The CDR3: CASRDSLLTEAFF. The DNA for the CDR3 is TGTGCCAGCCGGGATTCGCTGCTAACTGAAGCTTTCTTT.

This sequence joins TRBV5-8 and TRBJ1-2; weak D call: TRBD1 (5 bases). The germline V gene has CDR1 SGHTS and CDR2 YDEGEE. The CDR3 is made up of 13 amino acids. The V and J ends lost 4 bases and 4 bases respectively, with 11 bases between them. Here the CDR3 DNA reads TGTGCCAGCAGCCGTGCAGGGCCCTATGGCTACACCTTC. It specifies CASSRAGPYGYTF.

The chain carries TRBV5-1 and TRBJ2-7; weak D call: TRBD1 (6 bases). In germline, CDR1 is SGHRS, CDR2 YFSETQ. V was pared by 1 base and J by 0 bases, with 14 bases between. The CDR3 loop spans 16 amino acids. The CDR3 sequence is CASSLLTDSHSYEQYF. In DNA form, the CDR3 reads TGCGCCAGCAGCTTGTTGACGGACAGCCACTCCTACGAGCAGTACTTC.

This rearrangement joins TRBV20-1 to TRBJ2-6; the match to TRBD1 covers 12 bases. Trimming removed 3 bases from V and 4 bases from J; junction bases left unmatched: 7. The CDR3 consists of 17 residues. The germline CDR1 and CDR2 sequences are DFQATT and SNEGSKA (reference sequence). The CDR3 protein is CSASFRDRGPGANVLTF. The CDR3 nucleotides are TGCAGTGCTAGTTTCCGGGACAGGGGGCCCGGGGCCAACGTCCTGACTTTC.

The rearrangement links TRBV5-1 to TRBJ2-2, with D maybe TRBD2 (8 bases). Germline lookup yields CDR1 SGHRS and CDR2 YFSETQ. Trimming pared 6 bases from V and 3 bases from J, leaving 15 bases between. The CDR3 has 15 amino acids. CDR3 bases: TGCGCCAGCAAATCGGGAGGGGGCGACACCGGGGAGCTGTTTTTT. Protein sequence: CASKSGGGDTGELFF.

V usage is TRBV19 and J usage is TRBJ2-5, with no clear D. There are 12 residues in the CDR3. CDR1 and CDR2 from the germline V gene are LNHDA and SQIVND (reference sequence). Deletions cut 4 bases from V and 5 bases from J, with 8 bases between. CDR3 nucleotide sequence: TGTGCCAGTAGTAGCCCCGGGGAGACCCAGTACTTC. This gives the protein CASSSPGETQYF. Full variable domain (missing parts from reference TRBV19 and TRBJ2-5): DGGITQSPKYLFRKEGQNVTLSCEQNLNHDAMYWYRQDPGQGLRLIYYSQIVNDFQKGDIAEGYSVSREKKESFPLTVTSAQKNPTAFYLCASSSPGETQYFGPGTRLLVL.